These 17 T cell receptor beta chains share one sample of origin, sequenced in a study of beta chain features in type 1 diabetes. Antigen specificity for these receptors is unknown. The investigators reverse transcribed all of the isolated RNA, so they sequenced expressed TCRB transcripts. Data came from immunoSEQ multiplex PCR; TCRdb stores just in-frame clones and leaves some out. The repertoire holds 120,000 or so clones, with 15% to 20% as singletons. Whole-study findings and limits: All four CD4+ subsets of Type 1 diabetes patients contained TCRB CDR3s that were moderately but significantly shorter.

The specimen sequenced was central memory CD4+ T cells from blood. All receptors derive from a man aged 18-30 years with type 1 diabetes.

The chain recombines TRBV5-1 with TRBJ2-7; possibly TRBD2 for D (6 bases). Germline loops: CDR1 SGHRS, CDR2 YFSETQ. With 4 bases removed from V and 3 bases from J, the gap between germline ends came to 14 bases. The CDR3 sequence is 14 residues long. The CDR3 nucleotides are TGCGCCAGCAGCCTGGATGGGCGGGACTACGAGCAGTACTTC. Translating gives CASSLDGRDYEQYF.

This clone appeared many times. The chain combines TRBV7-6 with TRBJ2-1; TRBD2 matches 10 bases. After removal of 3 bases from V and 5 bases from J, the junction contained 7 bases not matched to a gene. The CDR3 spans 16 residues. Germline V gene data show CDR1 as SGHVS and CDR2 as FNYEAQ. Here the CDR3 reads CASSFGTSGEDNEQFF. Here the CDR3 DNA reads TGTGCCAGCAGCTTTGGCACTAGCGGGGAGGACAATGAGCAGTTCTTC.

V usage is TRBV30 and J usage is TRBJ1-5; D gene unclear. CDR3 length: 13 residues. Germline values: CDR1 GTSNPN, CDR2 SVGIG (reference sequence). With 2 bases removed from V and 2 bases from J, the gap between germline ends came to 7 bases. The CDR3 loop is CAWSTSGNQPQHF. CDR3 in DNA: TGTGCCTGGAGTACTAGTGGCAATCAGCCCCAGCATTTT.

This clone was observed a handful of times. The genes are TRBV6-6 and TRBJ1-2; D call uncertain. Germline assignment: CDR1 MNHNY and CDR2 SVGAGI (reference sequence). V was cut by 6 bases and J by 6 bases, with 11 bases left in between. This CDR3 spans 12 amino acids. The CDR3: CASSPRLDGYTF. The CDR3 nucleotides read TGTGCCAGCAGCCCCAGGTTGGATGGCTACACCTTC.

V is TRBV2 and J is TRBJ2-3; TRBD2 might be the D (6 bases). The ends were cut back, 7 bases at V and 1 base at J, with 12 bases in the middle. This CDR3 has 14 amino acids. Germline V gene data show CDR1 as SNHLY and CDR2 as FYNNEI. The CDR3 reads CASKRAGGTDTQYF. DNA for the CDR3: TGTGCCAGCAAGCGGGCAGGCGGCACAGATACGCAGTATTTT.

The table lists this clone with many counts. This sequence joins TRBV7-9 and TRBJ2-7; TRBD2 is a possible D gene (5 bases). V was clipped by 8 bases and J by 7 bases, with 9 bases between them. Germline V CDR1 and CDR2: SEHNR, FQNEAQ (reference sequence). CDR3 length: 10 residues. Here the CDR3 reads CASDPGEQYF. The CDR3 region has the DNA TGTGCCAGCGACCCGGGGGAGCAGTACTTC.

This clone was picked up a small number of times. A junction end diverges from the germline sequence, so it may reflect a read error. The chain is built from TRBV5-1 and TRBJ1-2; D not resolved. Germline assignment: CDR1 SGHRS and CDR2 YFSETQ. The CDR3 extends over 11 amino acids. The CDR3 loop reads CASSSKYGYTF. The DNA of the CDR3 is TGCGCCAGCAGTTCTAAATATGGCTACACCTTC.

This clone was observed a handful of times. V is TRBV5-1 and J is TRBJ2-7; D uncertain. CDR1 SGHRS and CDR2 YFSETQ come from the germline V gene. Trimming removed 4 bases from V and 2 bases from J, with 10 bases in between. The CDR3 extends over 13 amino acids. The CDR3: CASSPAWPYEQYF. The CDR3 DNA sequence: TGCGCCAGCAGCCCTGCGTGGCCCTACGAGCAGTACTTC.

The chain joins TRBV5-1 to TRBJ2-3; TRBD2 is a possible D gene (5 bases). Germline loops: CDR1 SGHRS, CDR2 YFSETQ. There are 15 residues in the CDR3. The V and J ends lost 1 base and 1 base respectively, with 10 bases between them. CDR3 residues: CASSLWELGTDTQYF. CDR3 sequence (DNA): TGCGCCAGCAGCTTGTGGGAGCTCGGCACAGATACGCAGTATTTT.

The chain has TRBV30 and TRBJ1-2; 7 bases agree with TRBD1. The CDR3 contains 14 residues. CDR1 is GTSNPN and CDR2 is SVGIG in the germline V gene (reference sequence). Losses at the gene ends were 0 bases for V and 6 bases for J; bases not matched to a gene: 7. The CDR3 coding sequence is TGTGCCTGGAGTGTACATGGCAGGGGGGATGGCTACACCTTC. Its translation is CAWSVHGRGDGYTF.

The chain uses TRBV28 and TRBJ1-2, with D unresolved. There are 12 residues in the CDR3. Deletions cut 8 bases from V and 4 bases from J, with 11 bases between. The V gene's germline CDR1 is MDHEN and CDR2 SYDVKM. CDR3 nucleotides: TGTGCCAGCGGCCTGGGGTCCTATGGCTACACCTTC. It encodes CASGLGSYGYTF.

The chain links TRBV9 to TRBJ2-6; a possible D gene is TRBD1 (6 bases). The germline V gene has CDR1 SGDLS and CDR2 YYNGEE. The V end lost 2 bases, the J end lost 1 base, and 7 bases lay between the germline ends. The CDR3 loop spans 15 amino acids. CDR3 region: CASSVTGSGANVLTF. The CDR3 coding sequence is TGTGCCAGCAGCGTCACAGGGTCTGGGGCCAACGTCCTGACTTTC.

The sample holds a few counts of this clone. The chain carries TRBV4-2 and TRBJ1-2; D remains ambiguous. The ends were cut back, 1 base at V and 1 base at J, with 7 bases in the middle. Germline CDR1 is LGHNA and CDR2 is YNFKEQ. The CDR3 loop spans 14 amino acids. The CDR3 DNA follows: TGTGCCAGCAGCCAAGCCGGCAGTAACTATGGCTACACCTTC. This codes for CASSQAGSNYGYTF.

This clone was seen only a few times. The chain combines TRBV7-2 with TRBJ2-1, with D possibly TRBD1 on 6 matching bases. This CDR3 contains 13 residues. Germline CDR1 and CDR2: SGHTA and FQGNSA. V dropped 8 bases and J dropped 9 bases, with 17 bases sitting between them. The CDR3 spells CASGGHLFGEQFF. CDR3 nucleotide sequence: TGTGCCAGCGGGGGACACTTATTTGGTGAGCAGTTCTTC.

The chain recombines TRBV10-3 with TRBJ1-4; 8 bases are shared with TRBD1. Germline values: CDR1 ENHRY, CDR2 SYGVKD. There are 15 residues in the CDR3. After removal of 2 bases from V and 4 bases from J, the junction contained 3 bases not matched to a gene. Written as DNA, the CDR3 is TGTGCCATCAGTGAGATAGGACAGGGTAATGAAAAACTGTTTTTT. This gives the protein CAISEIGQGNEKLFF.

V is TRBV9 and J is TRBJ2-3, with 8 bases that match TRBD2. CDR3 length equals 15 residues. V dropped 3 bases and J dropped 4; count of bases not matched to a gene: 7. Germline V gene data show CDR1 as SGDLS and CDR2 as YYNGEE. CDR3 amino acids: CASSERGSGADTQYF. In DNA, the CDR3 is TGTGCCAGCAGCGAGCGGGGGTCCGGTGCAGATACGCAGTATTTT. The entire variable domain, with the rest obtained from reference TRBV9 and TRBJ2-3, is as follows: DSGVTQTPKHLITATGQRVTLRCSPRSGDLSVYWYQQSLDQGLQFLIQYYNGEERAKGNILERFSAQQFPDLHSELNLSSLELGDSALYFCASSERGSGADTQYFGPGTRLTVL.

The CDR3 protein is CASSVQSEGTQYF. In DNA, the CDR3 is TGTGCCAGCAGTGTCCAGTCCGAGGGTACCCAGTATTTT. The rearrangement uses TRBV28 and TRBJ2-3; possibly TRBD2 for D (5 bases). CDR3 length: 13 residues. CDR1 is MDHEN and CDR2 is SYDVKM in the germline V gene. The ends were cut back, 5 bases at V and 12 bases at J, with 18 bases in the middle.